This passage covers 2 T cell receptor beta chains from one sample sequenced in a study of identical twins. MiXCR, applied by TCRdb to the 5' RACE reads, yields one record per CDR3 protein. The sample yields about 810,000 distinct CDR3 sequences, 9% to 15% seen once. This same sample was also taken into another study, of yellow fever vaccine responses in identical twins.

The material sequenced was PBMCs. The receptors were gathered from a woman in her late teens or twenties in good health.

The sample holds many counts of this clonotype. V is TRBV3-1 and J is TRBJ2-2, with 8 bases lining up with TRBD1. Trimming took 0 bases from V and 1 from J; bases not matched to a gene: 10. The length of the CDR3 is 19 residues. From germline, CDR1 is LGHDT and CDR2 YNNKEL (reference sequence). CDR3 in amino acids: CASSQDVRTGKWNTGELFF. CDR3 bases: TGTGCCAGCAGCCAAGATGTCCGGACAGGGAAATGGAACACCGGGGAGCTGTTTTTT. The variable domain in full, with the rest retrieved from reference TRBV3-1 and TRBJ2-2, is DTAVSQTPKYLVTQMGNDKSIKCEQNLGHDTMYWYKQDSKKFLKIMFSYNNKELIINETVPNRFSPKSPDKAHLNLHINSLELGDSAVYFCASSQDVRTGKWNTGELFFGEGSRLTVL.

This clonotype was counted a few times. The chain uses TRBV10-3 and TRBJ1-5; D is undetermined. V lost 8 bases and J lost 5, with 16 bases in between. The CDR3 spans 14 residues. Germline values: CDR1 ENHRY, CDR2 SYGVKD. CDR3 protein: CAIAKGNTDQPQHF. CDR3 bases: TGTGCCATCGCGAAAGGGAACACGGATCAGCCCCAGCATTTT.